This is a list of T cell receptor beta chains from one sample in a study of cytomegalovirus exposure and HLA in healthy donors. The table came from immunoSEQ multiplex PCR; TCRdb's copy has only in-frame clones and leaves some out. The sample shows more than 90,000 clones, 65% to 85% of them seen only once. The specimen sequenced was PBMCs. Receptors were obtained from a man aged 50 to 59 in good health and CMV-seronegative. Each CDR3 is given with its conserved first and last residue. A D gene is named only where the DNA matches it firmly. Clone size is given for some rows only: seen once, a few or many times, or a class if the clone is expanded.

CDR3nt: TGTGCCAGCAGCTCAAACAGAAACTATGGCTACACCTTC; CDR3aa: CASSSNRNYGYTF; j_gene: TRBJ1-2; v_gene: TRBV7-2; d_gene: NA; abundance: few
CDR3nt: TGTGCCAGTAGTATAGAGCAGGGAGGGGATGAGCAGTTCTTC; CDR3aa: CASSIEQGGDEQFF; j_gene: TRBJ2-1; v_gene: TRBV19; d_gene: TRBD2; abundance: NA
CDR3nt: TGTGCCAGCAGTTATGGGGGCAGTGAAGCGTCCGAGCAGTACTTC; CDR3aa: CASSYGGSEASEQYF; j_gene: TRBJ2-7; v_gene: TRBV28; d_gene: NA; abundance: NA
CDR3nt: TGTGCCAGCAGCCATCAAAAGGAGCGGCGCTCCTACAATGAGCAGTTCTTC; CDR3aa: CASSHQKERRSYNEQFF; j_gene: TRBJ2-1; v_gene: TRBV4-2; d_gene: NA; abundance: once
CDR3nt: TGTGCCAGTAGCCCAGGGGGGACCCAGTACTTC; CDR3aa: CASSPGGTQYF; j_gene: TRBJ2-5; v_gene: TRBV19; d_gene: TRBD1; abundance: NA
CDR3nt: TGTTCCAGCAGCCCTAGATTACGAGAGTACGAGCAGTACTTC; CDR3aa: CSSSPRLREYEQYF; j_gene: TRBJ2-7; v_gene: TRBV7-9; d_gene: NA; abundance: NA
CDR3nt: TGTGCCAGCAGTTTTCGGGGGGGCACAGATACGCAGTATTTT; CDR3aa: CASSFRGGTDTQYF; j_gene: TRBJ2-3; v_gene: TRBV28; d_gene: TRBD2; abundance: NA
CDR3nt: TGCGCCAGCAGCTTGGCCAGAGACAGCTTCTATGGCTACACCTTC; CDR3aa: CASSLARDSFYGYTF; j_gene: TRBJ1-2; v_gene: TRBV5-1; d_gene: NA; abundance: NA
CDR3nt: TGCGCCAGCAGCCCCAGGTGGGGGGGCGCGGATGGCTACACCTTC; CDR3aa: CASSPRWGGADGYTF; j_gene: TRBJ1-2; v_gene: TRBV4-1; d_gene: NA; abundance: NA
CDR3nt: TGTGCCAGCAGCCAAGGTTCGGCGGGAGGGCGAGATACGCAGTATTTT; CDR3aa: CASSQGSAGGRDTQYF; j_gene: TRBJ2-3; v_gene: TRBV4-2; d_gene: TRBD2; abundance: NA
CDR3nt: TGTGCCAGCAGCTACATCCGAACGAGCACAGATACGCAGTATTTT; CDR3aa: CASSYIRTSTDTQYF; j_gene: TRBJ2-3; v_gene: TRBV7-9; d_gene: NA; abundance: NA
CDR3nt: TGTGCCAGTAGTGAAGGGGCAGGGTACAATCAGCCCCAGCATTTT; CDR3aa: CASSEGAGYNQPQHF; j_gene: TRBJ1-5; v_gene: TRBV19; d_gene: NA; abundance: NA
CDR3nt: TGTGCCAGTAGTCGAAGACCCGGGGACAGGGGGGGGAACACTGAAGCTTTCTTT; CDR3aa: CASSRRPGDRGGNTEAFF; j_gene: TRBJ1-1; v_gene: TRBV19; d_gene: TRBD1; abundance: NA
CDR3nt: TGTGCCAGCAGTTATTTAACAGGGGGCCTCGATGGCTACACCTTC; CDR3aa: CASSYLTGGLDGYTF; j_gene: TRBJ1-2; v_gene: TRBV6-6; d_gene: TRBD1; abundance: NA
CDR3nt: TGTGCCAGCAGTTTCGCTAGCGGGAGCCACAATGAGCAGTTCTTC; CDR3aa: CASSFASGSHNEQFF; j_gene: TRBJ2-1; v_gene: TRBV27; d_gene: TRBD2; abundance: NA
CDR3nt: TGTGCCAGCAGCACCCAGGGGGCGGCGAACACTGAAGCTTTCTTT; CDR3aa: CASSTQGAANTEAFF; j_gene: TRBJ1-1; v_gene: TRBV9; d_gene: TRBD1; abundance: NA
CDR3nt: TGTGCCAGCAGCATCCGACAGGGGGGGAATCAGCCCCAGCATTTT; CDR3aa: CASSIRQGGNQPQHF; j_gene: TRBJ1-5; v_gene: TRBV6-1; d_gene: TRBD1; abundance: NA
CDR3nt: TGTGCCAGCAGCGTAGCTGGGACTAGCGGGACGTTCTACAATGAGCAGTTCTTC; CDR3aa: CASSVAGTSGTFYNEQFF; j_gene: TRBJ2-1; v_gene: TRBV9; d_gene: TRBD2; abundance: NA
CDR3nt: TGTGCCAGCAGCCTCGGACTAGCGGGAGCCAATGAGCAGTTCTTC; CDR3aa: CASSLGLAGANEQFF; j_gene: TRBJ2-1; v_gene: TRBV11-2; d_gene: TRBD2; abundance: NA
CDR3nt: TGTGCCAGCAGTGCTTCCAGCGAAGACTACTACACCTTC; CDR3aa: CASSASSEDYYTF; j_gene: TRBJ1-2; v_gene: TRBV6-5; d_gene: NA; abundance: NA
CDR3nt: TGTGCCAGCACCAGAACTATGATGACTTACAATGAGCAGTTCTTC; CDR3aa: CASTRTMMTYNEQFF; j_gene: TRBJ2-1; v_gene: TRBV2; d_gene: NA; abundance: NA
CDR3nt: TGTGCCAGCAGTCAACAGGGTTTTCCCTACAATGAGCAGTTCTTC; CDR3aa: CASSQQGFPYNEQFF; j_gene: TRBJ2-1; v_gene: TRBV6-5; d_gene: NA; abundance: NA
CDR3nt: TGTGCCAGCAGCTTAGATGCCGGGGATCAAGAGACCCAGTACTTC; CDR3aa: CASSLDAGDQETQYF; j_gene: TRBJ2-5; v_gene: TRBV11-3; d_gene: NA; abundance: NA